These 10 T cell receptor beta chains were all obtained from the same sample, sequenced in a study of PD-1 and CTLA-4 blockade in melanoma (dated by TCRdb to about 2021). Library construction relied on the immunoSEQ multiplex PCR assay. The table comes from immuneACCESS by way of TCRdb, which keeps in-frame sequences with V and J called. Part of the clones is missing from these tables; in studies checked, under half for an unresolved V gene and the rest for unknown reasons. Recorded for this sample are roughly 30,000 clones; 70% to 90% of them occurred a single time. In total, the top ten clones hold around 8.5% of the sample. Source: CD8+ T cells from peripheral blood, taken before anti-PD-1 treatment. These receptors originate from a human donor with melanoma.

The J gene is TRBJ2-2, the V gene TRBV24-1, with TRBD1 as a possible D gene (5 bases). This CDR3 has 17 residues. The germline V gene has CDR1 KGHDR and CDR2 SFDVKD. V gave up 3 bases and J gave up 0 bases, with 13 bases separating them. CDR3 in DNA: TGTGCCACCAGTGATCGGAGTTTGACAGCGAACACCGGGGAGCTGTTTTTT. It specifies CATSDRSLTANTGELFF.

V is TRBV7-9 and J is TRBJ2-7, with 9 bases fitting TRBD2. The germline V gene has CDR1 SEHNR and CDR2 FQNEAQ (reference sequence). The CDR3 is made up of 14 amino acids. J gave up 1 base and V 7 bases, and 5 bases lay outside the gene matches. CDR3 protein: CASTPSGTSYEQYF. CDR3 sequence (DNA): TGTGCCAGCACCCCTAGCGGGACTTCCTACGAGCAGTACTTC.

This clone was seen a single time. V is TRBV29-1 and J is TRBJ2-7; no clear D gene. The germline V gene has CDR1 SQVTM and CDR2 ANQGSEA. The CDR3 consists of 11 residues. V was pared by 3 bases and J by 4 bases, with 7 bases between. This chain's CDR3 is CSVELGYEQYF. The CDR3 DNA reads as TGCAGCGTTGAGTTGGGGTACGAGCAGTACTTC.

This sequence joins TRBV7-9 and TRBJ1-5; D is undetermined. Germline CDR1 is SEHNR and CDR2 is FQNEAQ (reference sequence). The CDR3 sequence is 13 residues long. V lost 6 bases and J lost 2, with 8 bases in between. CDR3 sequence: CASRGGGNQPQHF. In DNA form, the CDR3 reads TGTGCCAGCAGGGGCGGGGGCAATCAGCCCCAGCATTTT.

The chain links TRBV27 to TRBJ1-1, with 10 bases that match TRBD1. From germline, CDR1 is MNHEY and CDR2 SMNVEV (reference sequence). The J segment lost 0 bases and the V segment lost 5 bases, leaving 3 bases of the junction unmatched. The length of the CDR3 is 15 residues. CDR3 sequence (DNA): TGTGCCAGCAGTCCGGGGACAGGGGTGAACACTGAAGCTTTCTTT. Residues: CASSPGTGVNTEAFF.

The V and J genes are TRBV15 and TRBJ1-1, with D uncertain. Between the trimmed V and J ends, which lost 0 bases and 4 bases, there was a span of 9 bases. Per germline, CDR1 LNHNV and CDR2 YYDKDF (reference sequence). The CDR3 loop spans 14 amino acids. Here the CDR3 reads CATSRDVEVTEAFF. The DNA of the CDR3 is TGTGCCACCAGCAGAGACGTTGAGGTCACTGAAGCTTTCTTT.

The rearrangement links TRBV7-6 to TRBJ2-1, with 14 bases matching TRBD2. The germline V gene has CDR1 SGHVS and CDR2 FNYEAQ. V shed 6 bases, J shed 9 bases, and the junction held 10 bases outside the gene matches. This CDR3 is built from 16 residues. The CDR3 DNA reads as TGTGCCAGCAGTAAAGGACTAGCGGGAGGCGGGGGTGAGCAGTTCTTC. Amino acids: CASSKGLAGGGGEQFF. Looking up the rest from reference TRBV7-6 and TRBJ2-1 gives the full variable domain: GAGVSQSPRYKVTKRGQDVALRCDPISGHVSLYWYRQALGQGPEFLTYFNYEAQQDKSGLPNDRFSAERPEGSISTLTIQRTEQRDSAMYRCASSKGLAGGGGEQFFGPGTRLTVL.

The chain has TRBV6-1 and TRBJ1-1; possible D gene TRBD1, 5 bases. Germline V gives CDR1 MNHNS, CDR2 SASEGT. The CDR3 consists of 14 residues. V shed 2 bases and J shed 4 bases, with 11 bases lying between them. CDR3 region: CASSEWDGGTEAFF. The CDR3 nucleotides are TGTGCCAGCAGTGAATGGGACGGGGGCACTGAAGCTTTCTTT.

The chain employs TRBV12-3 or TRBV12-4 and TRBJ1-2; D possibly corresponds to TRBD1 (5 bases). The CDR3 covers 13 residues. V lost 5 bases and J 1 base, leaving 8 bases between the germline ends. DNA of the CDR3: TGTGCCAGCAGTCCTGACAGTAACTATGGCTACACCTTC. This sequence encodes CASSPDSNYGYTF.

CDR3 residues: CASSGGLSTDTQYF. The CDR3 DNA reads TGTGCTAGCTCCGGGGGACTTTCCACAGATACGCAGTATTTT. The chain couples TRBV7-7 to TRBJ2-3; weak D call: TRBD2 (6 bases). The CDR3 has 14 residues. Germline values: CDR1 SSHAT, CDR2 FNYEAQ (reference sequence).